These 3 T cell receptor beta chains originate from one sample sequenced in a study of shared T cell receptors in the human thymus. TCRdb's table, derived via immunoSEQ multiplex PCR, lists solely in-frame clones and lacks some. The profile covers hundreds of thousands of clones, with around 95% appearing a single time and 0.02% taken by the ten largest. Material: thymocytes. The source is a human donor.

The V gene is TRBV5-4, the J gene TRBJ1-4; maybe TRBD1 (6 bases). Germline loops: CDR1 SGHNT, CDR2 YYREEE (reference sequence). The V end lost 4 bases, the J end lost 5 bases, and 12 bases lay between the germline ends. The CDR3 runs to 14 residues. The CDR3 sequence is CASSTGTSNEKLFF. CDR3 nucleotide sequence: TGTGCCAGCAGCACCGGGACATCGAATGAAAAACTGTTTTTT.

The CDR3 bases are TGTGCCAGCAGCTTAGCCCCTCGGACAGGGAAATACAATGAGCAGTTCTTC. It encodes CASSLAPRTGKYNEQFF. This chain uses TRBV7-9 with TRBJ2-1; 8 nucleotides align to TRBD1. The CDR3 extends over 17 amino acids. V shed 0 bases, J shed 4 bases, and the junction held 8 bases outside the gene matches. Germline-derived CDR1 and CDR2 are SEHNR and FQNEAQ (reference sequence).

The chain employs TRBV27 and TRBJ2-7; no firm D call. The CDR3 is 14 amino acids. Germline lookup yields CDR1 MNHEY and CDR2 SMNVEV (reference sequence). V dropped 5 bases and J dropped 0 bases, with 11 bases sitting between them. This CDR3 reads CASSSRRLSYEQYF. For the CDR3, the DNA is TGTGCCAGCAGTAGCCGACGGCTCTCCTACGAGCAGTACTTC.